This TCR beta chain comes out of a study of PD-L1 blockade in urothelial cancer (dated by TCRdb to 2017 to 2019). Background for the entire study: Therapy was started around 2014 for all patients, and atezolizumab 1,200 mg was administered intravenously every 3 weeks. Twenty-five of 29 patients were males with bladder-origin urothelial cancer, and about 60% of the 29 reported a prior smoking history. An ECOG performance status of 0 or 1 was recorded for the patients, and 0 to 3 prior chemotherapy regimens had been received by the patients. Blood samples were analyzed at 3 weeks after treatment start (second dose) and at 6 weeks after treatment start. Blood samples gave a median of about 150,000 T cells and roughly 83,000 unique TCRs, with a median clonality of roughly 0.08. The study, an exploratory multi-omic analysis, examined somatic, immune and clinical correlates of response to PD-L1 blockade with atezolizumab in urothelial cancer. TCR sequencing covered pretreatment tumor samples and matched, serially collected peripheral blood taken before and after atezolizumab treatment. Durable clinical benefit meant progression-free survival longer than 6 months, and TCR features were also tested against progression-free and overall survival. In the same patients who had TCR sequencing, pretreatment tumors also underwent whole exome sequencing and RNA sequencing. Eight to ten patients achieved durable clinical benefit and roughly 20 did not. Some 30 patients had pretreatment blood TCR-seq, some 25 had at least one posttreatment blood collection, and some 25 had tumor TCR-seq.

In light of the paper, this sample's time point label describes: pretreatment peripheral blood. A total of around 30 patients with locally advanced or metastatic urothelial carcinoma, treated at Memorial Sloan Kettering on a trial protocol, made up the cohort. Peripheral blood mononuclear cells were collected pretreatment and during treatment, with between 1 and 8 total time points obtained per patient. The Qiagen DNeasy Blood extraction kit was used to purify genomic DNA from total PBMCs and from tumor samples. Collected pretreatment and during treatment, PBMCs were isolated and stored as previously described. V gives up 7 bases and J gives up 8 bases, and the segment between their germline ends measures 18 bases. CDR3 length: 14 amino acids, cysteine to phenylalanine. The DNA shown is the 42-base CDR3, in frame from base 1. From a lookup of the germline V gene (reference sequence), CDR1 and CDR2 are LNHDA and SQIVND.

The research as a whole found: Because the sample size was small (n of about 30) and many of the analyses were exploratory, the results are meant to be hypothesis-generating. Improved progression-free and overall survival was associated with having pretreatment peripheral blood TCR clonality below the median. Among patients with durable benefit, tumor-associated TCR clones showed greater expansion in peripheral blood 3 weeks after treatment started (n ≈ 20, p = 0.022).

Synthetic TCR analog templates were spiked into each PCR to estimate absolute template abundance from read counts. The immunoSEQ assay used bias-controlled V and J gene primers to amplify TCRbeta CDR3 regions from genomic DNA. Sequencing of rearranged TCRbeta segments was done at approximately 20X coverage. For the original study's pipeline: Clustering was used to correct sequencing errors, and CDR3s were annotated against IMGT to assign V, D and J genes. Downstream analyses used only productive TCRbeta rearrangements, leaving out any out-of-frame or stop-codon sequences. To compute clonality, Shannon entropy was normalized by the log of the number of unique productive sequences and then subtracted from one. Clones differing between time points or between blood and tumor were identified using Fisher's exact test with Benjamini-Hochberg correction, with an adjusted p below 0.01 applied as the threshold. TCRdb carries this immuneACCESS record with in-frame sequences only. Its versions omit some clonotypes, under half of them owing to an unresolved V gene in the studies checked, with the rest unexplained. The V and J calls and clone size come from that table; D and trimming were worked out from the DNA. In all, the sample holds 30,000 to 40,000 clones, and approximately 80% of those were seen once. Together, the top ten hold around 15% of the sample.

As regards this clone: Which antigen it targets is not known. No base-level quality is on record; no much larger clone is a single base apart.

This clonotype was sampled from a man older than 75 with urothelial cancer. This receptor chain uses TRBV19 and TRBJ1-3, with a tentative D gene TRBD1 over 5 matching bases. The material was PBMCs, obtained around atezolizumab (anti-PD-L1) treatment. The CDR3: CASTQSGQGHTIYF. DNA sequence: TGTGCCAGTACCCAATCGGGTCAGGGTCACACCATATATTTT.